A selection of T cell receptor beta chains follows, all from one sample in a study of T-cell reconstitution after alpha-beta-depleted transplantation in children. TCRdb analysed the PCR reads with MiXCR anew, one entry per CDR3 protein. The sample shows around 600,000 distinct CDR3 sequences, under 12% of them seen only once. The sample consisted of PBMCs from the stem cell graft donor, taken from the stem cell graft. These receptors originate from a human donor who donated a stem cell graft to a child with acute myeloid leukemia. The CDR3 runs from the conserved cysteine through the conserved F or W. D genes are given only for firm matches. Some rows have no size entry. The others give once, few or many, or a class for an expanded clone.

clone size: .; CDR3 length: 16; D gene: .; J gene: TRBJ1-1; V gene: TRBV9; CDR3 DNA: TGTGCCAGCAGCGTAGCGAGTGGGCAGAAGAACACTGAAGCTTTCTTT; CDR3 protein: CASSVASGQKNTEAFF
clone size: .; CDR3 length: 17; D gene: TRBD1; J gene: TRBJ1-5; V gene: TRBV20-1; CDR3 DNA: TGCAGTGCTAGAGATTCCCCCGGACAGGGCGTAGGACAGCCCCAGCATTTT; CDR3 protein: CSARDSPGQGVGQPQHF
clone size: few; CDR3 length: 16; D gene: TRBD2; J gene: TRBJ2-1; V gene: TRBV5-1; CDR3 DNA: TGCGCCAGCAGAGTAGGGCCGGGCGGGGGCTACAATGAGCAGTTCTTC; CDR3 protein: CASRVGPGGGYNEQFF
clone size: few; CDR3 length: 15; D gene: TRBD2; J gene: TRBJ2-5; V gene: TRBV7-3; CDR3 DNA: TGTGCCAGCAGCGCCCGGGCGGGAGACCGAGAGACCCAGTACTTC; CDR3 protein: CASSARAGDRETQYF
clone size: many; CDR3 length: 15; D gene: .; J gene: TRBJ2-1; V gene: TRBV10-3; CDR3 DNA: TGTGCCAGCGCCGGACAATGGGTTGATGACAATGAGCAGTTCTTC; CDR3 protein: CASAGQWVDDNEQFF
clone size: once; CDR3 length: 16; D gene: .; J gene: TRBJ2-5; V gene: TRBV5-4; CDR3 DNA: TGTGCCAGCAGCTCCACCGGGACACCTAATCAAGAGACCCAGTACTTC; CDR3 protein: CASSSTGTPNQETQYF
clone size: few; CDR3 length: 16; D gene: .; J gene: TRBJ2-7; V gene: TRBV7-2; CDR3 DNA: TGTGCCAGCAGCTCCCGCAGGGTACAGGGCATCAACGAGCAGTACTTC; CDR3 protein: CASSSRRVQGINEQYF
clone size: few; CDR3 length: 16; D gene: TRBD2; J gene: TRBJ2-7; V gene: TRBV7-9; CDR3 DNA: TGTGCCAGCAGCCCAGGTTCCTTGGGGACTACCTACGAGCAGTACTTC; CDR3 protein: CASSPGSLGTTYEQYF
clone size: .; CDR3 length: 11; D gene: .; J gene: TRBJ2-1; V gene: TRBV20-1; CDR3 DNA: TGCAGTGCTTCAGGATCGGATGAGCAGTTCTTC; CDR3 protein: CSASGSDEQFF
clone size: few; CDR3 length: 13; D gene: TRBD1; J gene: TRBJ1-1; V gene: TRBV20-1; CDR3 DNA: TGCAGTGCTCGAGCAGGGGGTGACACTGAAGCTTTCTTT; CDR3 protein: CSARAGGDTEAFF
clone size: .; CDR3 length: 13; D gene: .; J gene: TRBJ2-3; V gene: TRBV20-1; CDR3 DNA: TGCAGTGCTAGAGGAATGGGCACAGATACGCAGTATTTT; CDR3 protein: CSARGMGTDTQYF
clone size: few; CDR3 length: 19; D gene: TRBD2; J gene: TRBJ2-1; V gene: TRBV7-8; CDR3 DNA: TGTGCCAGCAGCTTTTACCAATACGGGGAAGCGGGGTTGGACGATGAGCAGTTCTTC; CDR3 protein: CASSFYQYGEAGLDDEQFF
clone size: few; CDR3 length: 14; D gene: TRBD1; J gene: TRBJ2-1; V gene: TRBV29-1; CDR3 DNA: TGCAGCGCTGCCGGGGGACAGGCCAACAATGAGCAGTTCTTC; CDR3 protein: CSAAGGQANNEQFF
clone size: .; CDR3 length: 15; D gene: TRBD1; J gene: TRBJ1-1; V gene: TRBV20-1; CDR3 DNA: TGCAGTGCTAGGGGCCACGGGACAGTCACCACTGAAGCTTTCTTT; CDR3 protein: CSARGHGTVTTEAFF
clone size: many; CDR3 length: 15; D gene: TRBD2; J gene: TRBJ2-7; V gene: TRBV7-8; CDR3 DNA: TGTGCCAGCAGCCCCCTAGCGGGTCGCTCCTACGAGCAGTACTTC; CDR3 protein: CASSPLAGRSYEQYF
clone size: many; CDR3 length: 18; D gene: TRBD2; J gene: TRBJ2-7; V gene: TRBV11-1; CDR3 DNA: TGTGCCAGCAGCCCATCCGGACTAGCGGGAGTAGCATCCTACGAGCAGTACTTC; CDR3 protein: CASSPSGLAGVASYEQYF
clone size: .; CDR3 length: 15; D gene: .; J gene: TRBJ2-7; V gene: TRBV5-6; CDR3 DNA: TGTGCCAGCAGCTCGGAGCCGGTAGGGGGCTACGAGCAGTACTTC; CDR3 protein: CASSSEPVGGYEQYF
clone size: few; CDR3 length: 15; D gene: TRBD2; J gene: TRBJ2-1; V gene: TRBV5-1; CDR3 DNA: TGCGCCAGCAGCGAGGGGACTAGTCGGGGTACTGAGCAGTTCTTC; CDR3 protein: CASSEGTSRGTEQFF
clone size: many; CDR3 length: 14; D gene: .; J gene: TRBJ2-7; V gene: TRBV20-1; CDR3 DNA: TGCAGTGCTAGAGATCAAGTACGGGCTTACGAGCAGTACTTC; CDR3 protein: CSARDQVRAYEQYF
clone size: many; CDR3 length: 13; D gene: .; J gene: TRBJ1-2; V gene: TRBV27; CDR3 DNA: TGTGCCAGCAGTTTAGGATCAGGCTATGGCTACACCTTC; CDR3 protein: CASSLGSGYGYTF
clone size: .; CDR3 length: 14; D gene: .; J gene: TRBJ1-2; V gene: TRBV29-1; CDR3 DNA: TGCAGCGTTGGAGGGACGGAGGGAACCTATGGCTACACCTTC; CDR3 protein: CSVGGTEGTYGYTF
clone size: few; CDR3 length: 16; D gene: .; J gene: TRBJ2-1; V gene: TRBV15; CDR3 DNA: TGTGCCACCAGCAGAGATCTGGTGGGAACCACCAATGAGCAGTTCTTC; CDR3 protein: CATSRDLVGTTNEQFF
clone size: many; CDR3 length: 15; D gene: TRBD2; J gene: TRBJ2-1; V gene: TRBV20-1; CDR3 DNA: TGCAGTGCTACCAAGACTAGCGGGAGTCCGGATGAGCAGTTCTTC; CDR3 protein: CSATKTSGSPDEQFF
clone size: few; CDR3 length: 14; D gene: .; J gene: TRBJ1-1; V gene: TRBV2; CDR3 DNA: TGTGCCAGCAGTGAAGTGACGGTGAACACTGAAGCTTTCTTT; CDR3 protein: CASSEVTVNTEAFF
clone size: .; CDR3 length: 14; D gene: .; J gene: TRBJ2-2; V gene: TRBV10-3; CDR3 DNA: TGTGCCGTCAGTGAGCCAGGACTAACGGCGGAGGAGTTTTTT; CDR3 protein: CAVSEPGLTAEEFF
clone size: few; CDR3 length: 12; D gene: TRBD1; J gene: TRBJ2-3; V gene: TRBV7-6; CDR3 DNA: TGTGCCAGCGGACAGGGGAGAGATACGCAGTATTTT; CDR3 protein: CASGQGRDTQYF
clone size: few; CDR3 length: 15; D gene: TRBD1; J gene: TRBJ1-1; V gene: TRBV5-1; CDR3 DNA: TGCGCCAGCAAGGAAATAAGGGGGCTGAACACTGAAGCTTTCTTT; CDR3 protein: CASKEIRGLNTEAFF